This TCR beta chain was recorded in a study of T cell responses to AZD1222 COVID-19 vaccine. Clones were read by immunoSEQ multiplex PCR, and TCRdb kept only the in-frame ones, dropping some. The repertoire consists of over 20,000 clones, with 88% occurring once and the leading ten covering less than 3.5%. CDR3 length: 15 amino acids. With 1 base removed from V and 8 bases from J, the gap between germline ends came to 12 bases. Germline V lookup: CDR1 MNHNS, CDR2 SASEGT. Regarding the study as a whole: Once two AZD1222 doses were given, Spike-specific TCR breadth and depth went up. Variant regions that are unmutated are reportedly the target of nearly half of spike-specific TCRs. Clonal diversity was possibly underestimated, and the donors were mostly white British, with more females.

As regards this clone: Its antigen is as yet unknown.

The receptor was derived from an adult who received the AZD1222 COVID-19 vaccine. This specimen was peripheral blood, taken 28 days after the second AZD1222 dose. The chain uses TRBV6-1 and TRBJ1-6, with D maybe TRBD1 (5 bases). CDR3: CASSEGSGFYSPLHF. CDR3 DNA: TGTGCCAGCAGTGAAGGGTCAGGGTTTTATTCACCCCTCCACTTT.